The rows below give T cell receptor beta chains drawn from one sample of a study of identifying expanded T cells in peripheral blood. The protocol was immunoSEQ multiplex PCR, while the TCRdb copy is restricted to in-frame clones and leaves out a portion. The table includes around 84,000 clones, around nine tenths detected once. The specimen sequenced was blood. These receptors all stem from a person aged 18 to 75 in good health. Both conserved end residues are part of each CDR3. A D gene is named only where the DNA matches it firmly. Expanded clones get a size class; other rows say once, few or many, or leave the size out.

D gene	V gene	clone size	J gene	CDR3 DNA	CDR3 protein
-	TRBV7-9	-	TRBJ1-3	TGTGCCAGCAGCTTAGTGGGGGGCCGCTCTGGAAACACCATATATTTT	CASSLVGGRSGNTIYF
TRBD1	TRBV5-5	-	TRBJ2-1	TGTGCCAGCAGCTCCTGGACAGGATACAATGAGCAGTTCTTC	CASSSWTGYNEQFF
-	TRBV7-3	-	TRBJ2-3	TGTGCCAGCGGCAACGGGGCAGATACGCAGTATTTT	CASGNGADTQYF
TRBD1	TRBV13	-	TRBJ2-6	TGTGCCAGCAGCTTAGTTACAGGGGTTGGGGCCAACGTCCTGACTTTC	CASSLVTGVGANVLTF
TRBD1	TRBV5-1	-	TRBJ1-4	TGCGCCAGCAGCGGGGGGACAGCATCTAATGAAAAACTGTTTTTT	CASSGGTASNEKLFF
-	TRBV7-6	-	TRBJ2-7	TGTGCCAGTGGAGGTTCGGGGTACGAGCAGTACTTC	CASGGSGYEQYF
-	TRBV5-1	-	TRBJ2-5	TGCGCCAGCACCAATCAGGGAGAGACCCAGTACTTC	CASTNQGETQYF
-	TRBV14	once	TRBJ1-2	TGTGCCAGCAGCCAAGACGGAAGGCACTATGGCTACACCTTC	CASSQDGRHYGYTF
-	TRBV5-1	-	TRBJ1-1	TGCGCCAGCAGCCCGGGACATCCAAACACTGAAGCTTTCTTT	CASSPGHPNTEAFF
-	TRBV7-2	-	TRBJ2-3	TGTGCCAGCAGCTTGCAGGCAGCTAGCACAGATACGCAGTATTTT	CASSLQAASTDTQYF
TRBD1	TRBV7-2	-	TRBJ2-7	TGTGCCAGCAGCCCAGGACAGGTTCCCTACGAGCAGTACTTC	CASSPGQVPYEQYF
-	TRBV27	-	TRBJ1-5	TGTGCCAGCAGTTTGCAAGAGGGAAATCAGCCCCAGCATTTT	CASSLQEGNQPQHF
TRBD2	TRBV29-1	-	TRBJ2-7	TGCAGCGTTGAATGGGCCCCTAGCGGGACGTCCTACGAGCAGTACTTC	CSVEWAPSGTSYEQYF